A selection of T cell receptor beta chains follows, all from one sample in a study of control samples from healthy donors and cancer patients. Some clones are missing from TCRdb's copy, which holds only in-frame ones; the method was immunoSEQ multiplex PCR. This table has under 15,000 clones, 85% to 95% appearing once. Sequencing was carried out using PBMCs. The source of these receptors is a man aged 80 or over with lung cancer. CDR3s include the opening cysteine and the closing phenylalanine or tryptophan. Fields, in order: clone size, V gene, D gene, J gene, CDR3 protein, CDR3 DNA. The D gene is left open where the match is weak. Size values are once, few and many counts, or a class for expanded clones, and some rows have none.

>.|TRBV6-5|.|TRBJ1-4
CASSPRALNEKLFF
TGTGCCAGCAGTCCGAGGGCTTTGAATGAAAAACTGTTTTTT
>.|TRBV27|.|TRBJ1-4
CASSFTVRGEKLFF
TGTGCCAGCAGTTTTACAGTCCGAGGGGAAAAACTGTTTTTT
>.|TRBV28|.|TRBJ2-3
CASSFWADTDTQYF
TGTGCCAGCAGTTTCTGGGCGGACACAGATACGCAGTATTTT
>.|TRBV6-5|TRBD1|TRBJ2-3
CASGTPGQGSDTQYF
TGTGCCAGCGGTACTCCGGGACAGGGGTCAGATACGCAGTATTTT
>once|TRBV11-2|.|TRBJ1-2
CASSLGPAMAYGYTF
TGTGCCAGCAGCTTAGGACCAGCGATGGCCTATGGCTACACCTTC
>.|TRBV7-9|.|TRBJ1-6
CASSLPGGPLHF
TGTGCCAGCAGCCTCCCCGGCGGACCCCTCCACTTT
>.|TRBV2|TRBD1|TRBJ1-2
CASSAGTGIYFGYTF
TGTGCCAGCAGCGCCGGGACAGGGATTTATTTTGGCTACACCTTC
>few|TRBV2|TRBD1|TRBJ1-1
CASSPITGGMAEAFF
TGTGCCAGCAGTCCGATAACAGGGGGTATGGCTGAAGCTTTCTTT
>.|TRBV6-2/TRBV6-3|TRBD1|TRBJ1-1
CASSQGALLTFF
TGTGCCAGCAGCCAGGGGGCCCTTCTAACCTTCTTT
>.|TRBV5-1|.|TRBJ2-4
CASSLEGRGLAKNIQYF
TGCGCCAGCAGCTTGGAGGGGCGGGGGCTAGCCAAAAACATTCAGTACTTC
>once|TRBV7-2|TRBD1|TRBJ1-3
CASSAYRGQYSGNTIYF
TGTGCCAGCAGCGCATACAGGGGCCAATACTCTGGAAACACCATATATTTT
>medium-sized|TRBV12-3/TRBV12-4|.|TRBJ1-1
CASSGPGSEAFF
TGTGCCAGCAGTGGACCGGGGTCTGAAGCTTTCTTT
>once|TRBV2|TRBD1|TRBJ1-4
CASLFGTGAEKLFF
TGTGCCAGCTTATTCGGGACAGGGGCTGAAAAACTGTTTTTT
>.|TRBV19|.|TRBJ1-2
CASSIIGGTVGGYTF
TGTGCCAGTAGTATAATCGGGGGCACGGTGGGAGGCTACACCTTC
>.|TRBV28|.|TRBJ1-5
CASSFPNQPQHF
TGTGCCAGCAGTTTCCCCAATCAGCCCCAGCATTTT
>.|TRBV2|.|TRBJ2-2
CASSWTATGELFF
TGTGCCAGCAGTTGGACCGCGACCGGGGAGCTGTTTTTT
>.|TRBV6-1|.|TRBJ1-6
CASSDQEEGTYNSPLHF
TGTGCCAGCAGTGACCAGGAGGAGGGGACTTATAATTCACCCCTCCACTTT
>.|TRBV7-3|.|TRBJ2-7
CASSLYTGYEQYF
TGTGCCAGCAGCTTATATACAGGCTACGAGCAGTACTTC
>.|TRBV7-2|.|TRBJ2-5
CASSLGVPQETQYF
TGTGCCAGCAGCTTAGGAGTCCCACAAGAGACCCAGTACTTC
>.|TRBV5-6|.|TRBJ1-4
CASSYLGRPNEKLFF
TGTGCCAGCAGCTACTTGGGACGGCCTAATGAAAAACTGTTTTTT
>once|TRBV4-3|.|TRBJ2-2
CASSQDYNTGELFF
TGCGCCAGCAGCCAGGACTACAACACCGGGGAGCTGTTTTTT
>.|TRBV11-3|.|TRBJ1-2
CASSLEDRSDNYGYTF
TGTGCCAGCAGCTTAGAAGACAGGAGTGATAACTATGGCTACACCTTC
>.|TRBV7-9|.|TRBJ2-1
CASSLRGANEQFF
TGTGCCAGCAGCCTTCGCGGAGCGAATGAGCAGTTCTTC
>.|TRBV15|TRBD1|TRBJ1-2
CATSSRGLNYGYTF
TGTGCCACCAGCAGCAGGGGGCTGAACTATGGCTACACCTTC
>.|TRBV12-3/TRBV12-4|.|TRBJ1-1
CASVKGKNTEAFF
TGTGCCAGCGTCAAGGGAAAGAACACTGAAGCTTTCTTT
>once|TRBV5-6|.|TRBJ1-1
CASSLNTEAFF
TGTGCCAGCAGCTTGAACACTGAAGCTTTCTTT
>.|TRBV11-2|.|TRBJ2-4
CASSLSQGQQYF
TGTGCCAGCAGCTTGTCACAGGGTCAGCAGTACTTC
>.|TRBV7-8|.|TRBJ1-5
CASSLVEGNQPQHF
TGTGCCAGCAGCTTAGTTGAGGGGAATCAGCCCCAGCATTTT
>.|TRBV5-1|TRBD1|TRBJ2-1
CASSLLGQGYNEQFF
TGCGCCAGCAGCTTGCTGGGACAGGGATACAATGAGCAGTTCTTC
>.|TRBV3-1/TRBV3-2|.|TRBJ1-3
CASSSRAGNTIYF
TGTGCCAGCAGCTCAAGGGCTGGAAACACCATATATTTT
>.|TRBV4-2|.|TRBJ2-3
CASSQGYSTGTDTQYF
TGTGCCAGCAGCCAAGGGTACTCTACTGGCACAGATACGCAGTATTTT
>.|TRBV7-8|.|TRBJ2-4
CASSLTGALAKNIQYF
TGTGCCAGCAGCCTCACGGGAGCACTAGCCAAAAACATTCAGTACTTC
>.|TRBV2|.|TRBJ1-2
CVSGGDTRYGYTF
TGTGTCTCGGGGGGGGACACCCGCTATGGCTACACCTTC
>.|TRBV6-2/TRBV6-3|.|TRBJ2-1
CASNPIDNSYNEQFF
TGTGCCAGCAACCCGATCGATAACTCCTACAATGAGCAGTTCTTC
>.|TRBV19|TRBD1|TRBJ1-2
CASSIDRDRGYGYTF
TGTGCCAGTAGTATAGATCGGGACAGGGGCTATGGCTACACCTTC
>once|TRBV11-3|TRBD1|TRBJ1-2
CASSGRTGSGYGYTF
TGTGCCAGCAGCGGTCGGACAGGGTCGGGGTATGGCTACACCTTC
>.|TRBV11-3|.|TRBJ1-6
CASSLGGNNSPLHF
TGTGCCAGCAGCTTGGGGGGCAACAATTCACCCCTCCACTTT
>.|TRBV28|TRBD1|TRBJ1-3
CASSSGGLSGNTIYF
TGTGCCAGCAGTTCAGGGGGCCTCTCTGGAAACACCATATATTTT
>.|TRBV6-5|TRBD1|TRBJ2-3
CASSYSRDRPDTQYF
TGTGCCAGCAGTTACTCGAGGGACAGGCCGGATACGCAGTATTTT
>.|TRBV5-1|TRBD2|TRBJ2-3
CASSLELAGGTDTQYF
TGCGCCAGCAGCTTGGAGTTAGCGGGGGGAACAGATACGCAGTATTTT
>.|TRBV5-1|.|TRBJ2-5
CASSLRATQETQYF
TGCGCCAGCAGCCTCCGGGCCACACAAGAGACCCAGTACTTC
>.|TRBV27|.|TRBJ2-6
CASSFWGAGANVLTF
TGTGCCAGCAGTTTTTGGGGGGCTGGGGCCAACGTCCTGACTTTC
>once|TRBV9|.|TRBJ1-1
CASSANLGVHTEAFF
TGTGCCAGCAGCGCCAACCTCGGGGTGCACACTGAAGCTTTCTTT
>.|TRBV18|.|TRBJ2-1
CASSAVGNNEQFF
TGTGCCAGCTCCGCGGTCGGAAACAATGAGCAGTTCTTC
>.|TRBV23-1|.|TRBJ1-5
CARPSGGQNQPQHF
TGCGCCAGGCCCTCGGGGGGCCAAAATCAGCCCCAGCATTTT
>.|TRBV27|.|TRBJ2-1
CASSEVSSGEQFF
TGTGCCAGCAGTGAGGTGTCCTCTGGTGAGCAGTTCTTC
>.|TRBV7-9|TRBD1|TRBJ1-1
CASSARQGMTEAFF
TGTGCCAGCAGCGCCCGACAGGGAATGACTGAAGCTTTCTTT
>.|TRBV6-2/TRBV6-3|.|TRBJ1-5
CASSYSTTNQPQHF
TGTGCCAGCAGTTACTCGACCACTAATCAGCCCCAGCATTTT
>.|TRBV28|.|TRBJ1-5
CASSPTGFGYRNQPQHF
TGTGCCAGCAGCCCAACAGGTTTCGGATATCGCAATCAGCCCCAGCATTTT
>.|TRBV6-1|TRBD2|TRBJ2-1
CASSEDLIARGAWSYNEQFF
TGTGCCAGCAGTGAAGACCTCATAGCGCGGGGGGCCTGGTCCTACAATGAGCAGTTCTTC
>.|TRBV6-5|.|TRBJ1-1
CASGYDGGQVTEAFF
TGTGCCAGCGGGTACGATGGGGGGCAGGTCACTGAAGCTTTCTTT
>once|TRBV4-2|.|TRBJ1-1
CASSQDRTAGGEAFF
TGTGCCAGCAGCCAAGATCGTACGGCAGGCGGTGAAGCTTTCTTT
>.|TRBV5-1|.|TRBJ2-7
CASSPKGQYYEQYF
TGCGCCAGCAGCCCCAAAGGACAGTACTACGAGCAGTACTTC
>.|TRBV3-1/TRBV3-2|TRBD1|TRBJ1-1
CASSQDLWTGTEAFF
TGTGCCAGCAGCCAAGATCTATGGACAGGGACCGAAGCTTTCTTT